This T cell receptor (beta chain) is drawn from a study of T cells after yellow fever vaccination. Study results and caveats: Abundant contaminating clonotypes from the bulk population could appear in FACS-sorted repertoires.

Generation of TCR cDNA used 5'RACE template switching (which added a universal primer site and UMIs). In TCRdb, the 5' RACE reads were re-called with MiXCR into one record per CDR3 protein. The sample yields 200,000 to 300,000 distinct CDR3 sequences, more than 3.5% seen once. This clonotype has a count of ten or more. Its specificity is unknown. V trimming: 2 bases; J trimming: 15 bases; junction bases outside the gene matches: 10. Germline CDR1 reads LGHNA; CDR2 reads YNFKEQ. There are 13 residues in the CDR3. The source is a man younger than 35 who received the YFV17D yellow fever vaccine. The chain uses TRBV4-2 and TRBJ2-1, with 7 bases aligning to TRBD2. The material was PBMCs, obtained 15 days after the yellow fever booster vaccination. The chain's CDR3 is CASSQLAGLSMFF. CDR3 in DNA: TGTGCCAGCAGCCAATTAGCGGGTCTGTCCATGTTCTTC.